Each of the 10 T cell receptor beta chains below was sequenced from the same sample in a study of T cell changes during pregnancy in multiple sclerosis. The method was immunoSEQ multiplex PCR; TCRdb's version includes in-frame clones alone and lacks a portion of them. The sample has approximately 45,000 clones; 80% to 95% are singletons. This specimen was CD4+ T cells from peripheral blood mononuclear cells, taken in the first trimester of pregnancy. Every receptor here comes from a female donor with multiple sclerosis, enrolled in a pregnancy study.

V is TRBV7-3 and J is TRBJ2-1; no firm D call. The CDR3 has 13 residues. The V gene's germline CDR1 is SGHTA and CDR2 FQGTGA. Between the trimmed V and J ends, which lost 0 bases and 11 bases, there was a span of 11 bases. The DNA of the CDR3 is TGTGCCAGCAGCTTAACTACTTCGTCACAGCAGTTCTTC. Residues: CASSLTTSSQQFF.

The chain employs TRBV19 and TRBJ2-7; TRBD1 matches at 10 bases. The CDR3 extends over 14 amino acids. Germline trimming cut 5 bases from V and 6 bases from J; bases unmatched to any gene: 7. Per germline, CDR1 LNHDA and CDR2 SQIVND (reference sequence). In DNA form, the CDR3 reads TGTGCCAGTAGTCCGCGACAGGGGGCTGCCGAGCAGTACTTC. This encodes CASSPRQGAAEQYF.

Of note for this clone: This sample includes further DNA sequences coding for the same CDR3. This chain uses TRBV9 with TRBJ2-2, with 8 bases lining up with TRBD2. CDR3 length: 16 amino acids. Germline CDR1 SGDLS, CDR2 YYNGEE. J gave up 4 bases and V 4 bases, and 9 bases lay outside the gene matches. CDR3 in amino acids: CASSLGLAGGTGELFF. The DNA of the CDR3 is TGTGCCAGCAGCCTAGGACTAGCTGGGGGCACCGGGGAGCTGTTTTTT.

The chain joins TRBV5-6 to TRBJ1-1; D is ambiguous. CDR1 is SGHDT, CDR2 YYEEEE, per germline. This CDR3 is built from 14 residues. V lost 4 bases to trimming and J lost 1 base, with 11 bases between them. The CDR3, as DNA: TGTGCCAGCAGCCTCAACCAGTGGAACACTGAAGCTTTCTTT. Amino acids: CASSLNQWNTEAFF.

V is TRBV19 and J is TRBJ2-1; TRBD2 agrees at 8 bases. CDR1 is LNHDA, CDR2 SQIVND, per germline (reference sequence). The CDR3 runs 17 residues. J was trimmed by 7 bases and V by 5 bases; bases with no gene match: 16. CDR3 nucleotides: TGTGCCAGTAGTCTCAATAAGGGAGCGGGAGTAGGAAATGAGCAGTTCTTC. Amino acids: CASSLNKGAGVGNEQFF.

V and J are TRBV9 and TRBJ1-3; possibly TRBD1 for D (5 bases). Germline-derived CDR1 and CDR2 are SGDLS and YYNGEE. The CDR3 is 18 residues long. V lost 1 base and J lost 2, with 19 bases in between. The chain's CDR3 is CASSVTDSTGQPGNTIYF. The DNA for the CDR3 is TGTGCCAGCAGCGTAACCGATAGCACAGGACAACCTGGAAACACCATATATTTT.

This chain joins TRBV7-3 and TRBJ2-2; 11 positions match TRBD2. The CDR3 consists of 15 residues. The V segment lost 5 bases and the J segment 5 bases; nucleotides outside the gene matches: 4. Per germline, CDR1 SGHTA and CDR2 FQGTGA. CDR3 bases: TGTGCCAGCAGCCCATGGACTAGCGGGACCGGGGAGCTGTTTTTT. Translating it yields CASSPWTSGTGELFF.

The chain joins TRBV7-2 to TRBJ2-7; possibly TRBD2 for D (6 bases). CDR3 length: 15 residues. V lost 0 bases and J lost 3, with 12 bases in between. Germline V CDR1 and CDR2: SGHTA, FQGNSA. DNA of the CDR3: TGTGCCAGCAGCTTAGCGCTGGGGGGAGGCTACGAGCAGTACTTC. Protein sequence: CASSLALGGGYEQYF.

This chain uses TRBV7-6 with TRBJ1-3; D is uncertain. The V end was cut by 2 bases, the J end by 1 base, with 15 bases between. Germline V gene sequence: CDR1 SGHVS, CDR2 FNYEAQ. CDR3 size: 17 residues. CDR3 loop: CASSLRGIWGSGNTIYF. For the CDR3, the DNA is TGTGCCAGCAGCTTAAGAGGGATCTGGGGATCTGGAAACACCATATATTTT.

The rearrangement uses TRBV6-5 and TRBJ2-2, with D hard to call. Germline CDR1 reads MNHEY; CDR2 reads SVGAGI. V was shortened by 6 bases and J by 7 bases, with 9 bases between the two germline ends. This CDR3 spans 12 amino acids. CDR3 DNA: TGTGCCAGCAGCAGAAATGGCGGGGAGCTGTTTTTT. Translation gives CASSRNGGELFF.